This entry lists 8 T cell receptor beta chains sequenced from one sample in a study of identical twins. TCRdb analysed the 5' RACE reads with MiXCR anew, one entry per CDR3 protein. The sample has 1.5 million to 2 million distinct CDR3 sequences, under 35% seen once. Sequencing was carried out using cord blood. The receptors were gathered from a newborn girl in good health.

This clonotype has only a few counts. Here the CDR3 reads CASSQDIGNSPLHF. The CDR3 DNA reads as TGTGCCAGCAGCCAAGATATCGGCAATTCACCCCTCCACTTT. The chain couples TRBV4-2 to TRBJ1-6; D is uncertain. This CDR3 is 14 amino acids long. V was trimmed by 0 bases and J by 7 bases, leaving 7 bases between them. CDR1 and CDR2 from the germline V gene are LGHNA and YNFKEQ.

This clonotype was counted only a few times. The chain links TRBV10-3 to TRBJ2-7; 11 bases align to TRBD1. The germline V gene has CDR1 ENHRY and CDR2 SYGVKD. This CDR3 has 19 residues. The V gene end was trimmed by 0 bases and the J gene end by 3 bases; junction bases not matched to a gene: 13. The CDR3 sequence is CAISESTRGFGTGGYEQYF. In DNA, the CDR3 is TGTGCCATCAGTGAGTCGACTCGAGGTTTCGGGACAGGGGGCTACGAGCAGTACTTC.

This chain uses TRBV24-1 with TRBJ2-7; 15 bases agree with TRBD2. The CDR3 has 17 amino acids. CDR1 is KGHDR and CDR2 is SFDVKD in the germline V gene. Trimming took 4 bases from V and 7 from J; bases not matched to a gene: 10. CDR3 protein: CATSDPGLAGGWNEQYF. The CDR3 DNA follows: TGTGCCACCAGTGACCCCGGACTAGCGGGAGGGTGGAATGAGCAGTACTTC.

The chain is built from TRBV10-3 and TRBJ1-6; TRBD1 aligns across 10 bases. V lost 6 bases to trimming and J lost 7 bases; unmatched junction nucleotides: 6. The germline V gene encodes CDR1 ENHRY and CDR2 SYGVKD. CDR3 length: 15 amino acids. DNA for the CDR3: TGTGCCATCAGGGGGACAGGGGAAGGAAATTCACCCCTCCACTTT. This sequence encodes CAIRGTGEGNSPLHF.

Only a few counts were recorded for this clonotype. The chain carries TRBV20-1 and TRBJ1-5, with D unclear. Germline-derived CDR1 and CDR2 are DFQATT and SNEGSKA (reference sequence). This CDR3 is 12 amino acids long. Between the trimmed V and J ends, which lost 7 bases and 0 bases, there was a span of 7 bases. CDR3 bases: TGCAGTGTACAGAGTAGCAATCAGCCCCAGCATTTT. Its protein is CSVQSSNQPQHF.

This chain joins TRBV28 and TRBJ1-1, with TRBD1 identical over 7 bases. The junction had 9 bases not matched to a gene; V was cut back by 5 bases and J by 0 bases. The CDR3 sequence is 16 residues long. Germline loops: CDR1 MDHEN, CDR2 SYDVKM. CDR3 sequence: CASSPPGQIMNTEAFF. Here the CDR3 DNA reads TGTGCCAGCAGTCCCCCGGGACAGATAATGAACACTGAAGCTTTCTTT.

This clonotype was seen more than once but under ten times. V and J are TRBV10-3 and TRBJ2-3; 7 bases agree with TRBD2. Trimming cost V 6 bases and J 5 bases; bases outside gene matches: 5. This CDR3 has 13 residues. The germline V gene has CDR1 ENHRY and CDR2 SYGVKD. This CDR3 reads CAIRGEGRDTQYF. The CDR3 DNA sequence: TGTGCCATCAGGGGGGAGGGGAGAGATACGCAGTATTTT.

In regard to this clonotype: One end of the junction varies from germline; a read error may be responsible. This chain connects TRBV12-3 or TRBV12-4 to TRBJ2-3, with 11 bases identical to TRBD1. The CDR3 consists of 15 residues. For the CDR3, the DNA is TGTGCCAGCAGTTTTCGGACAGGGGGCACAGATACGGAGTATTTT. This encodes CASSFRTGGTDTEYF.